Sequencing of this T cell receptor (beta chain) was carried out in a study of regulatory T cells in long-lasting Graves disease. Study details: Prior antithyroid drug treatment in newly diagnosed Graves' patients lasted under 3 months. General observations from the study: Analysis covered peripheral blood alone, not thyroid tissue. It was in persistent disease that TRBV28, TRBJ1-2 and TRBJ2-5 were favored.

This clonotype was detected a few times. Its antigen is unidentified. Sequencing libraries for TCR beta were prepared with iRepertoire HTBI primers and Arm-PCR of CDR3 regions. TCRdb re-analysed the multiplex PCR reads in MiXCR, keeping a single row per CDR3 protein. Of about 320,000 distinct CDR3 sequences listed, 18% were seen once; the top ten hold less than 45%. Germline V gives CDR1 DFQATT, CDR2 SNEGSKA (reference sequence). The CDR3 sequence is 15 residues long. Trimming pared 6 bases from V and 5 bases from J, leaving 22 bases between. Noted time point: newly diagnosed GD, antithyroid drugs for less than 3 months. The TCR library was made from RNA that had been extracted from PBMCs in TRIzol. Patients were enrolled at an endocrinology department in Xi'an, China.

This rearrangement joins TRBV20-1 to TRBJ1-1; D is ambiguous. This TCR was recovered from a female donor with Graves disease. The source was peripheral blood mononuclear cells (PBMCs), collected at new diagnosis, from a patient treated with antithyroid drugs. The CDR3 region is CSAPDLRGSETEAFF. CDR3 nucleotide sequence: TGCAGTGCCCCGGACCTCCGGGGATCGGAGACTGAAGCTTTCTTT.